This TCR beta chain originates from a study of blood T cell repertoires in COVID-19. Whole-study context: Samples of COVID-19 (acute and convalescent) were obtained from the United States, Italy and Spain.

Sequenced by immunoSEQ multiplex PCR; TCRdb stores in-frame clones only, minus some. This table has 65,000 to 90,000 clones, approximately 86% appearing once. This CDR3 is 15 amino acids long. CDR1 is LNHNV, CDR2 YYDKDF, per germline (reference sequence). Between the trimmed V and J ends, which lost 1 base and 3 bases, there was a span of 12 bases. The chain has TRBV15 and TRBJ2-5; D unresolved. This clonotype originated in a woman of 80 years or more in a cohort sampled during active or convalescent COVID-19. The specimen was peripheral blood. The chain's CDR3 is CATSRGLAGKETQYF. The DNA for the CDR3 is TGTGCCACCAGCAGAGGTTTGGCAGGAAAAGAGACCCAGTACTTC.